The clone carrying this TCR beta chain was picked up a small number of times. Sequencing used immunoSEQ multiplex PCR; TCRdb keeps in-frame clones, though not all of them. The data contain roughly 140,000 clones, around 84% of them singletons. Deletions cut 3 bases from V and 5 bases from J, with 10 bases between. Germline CDR1 reads GTSNPN; CDR2 reads SVGIG (reference sequence). The CDR3 sequence is 13 residues long. This record comes from a study of blood T cell repertoires in COVID-19. Study-wide context: In each case, the material was cDNA or gDNA derived from T cells, B-cell-depleted T cells, or PBMCs.

The source material was peripheral blood. The chain recombines TRBV30 with TRBJ1-4; unclear D gene. The clonotype comes from a woman between 45 and 60 years old with acute or convalescent COVID-19. CDR3 coding DNA: TGTGCCTGGAGGCCAGTAACGAATGAAAAACTGTTTTTT. As protein: CAWRPVTNEKLFF.